This T cell receptor (beta chain) was sequenced for a study of blood T cell repertoires in COVID-19. Using immunoSEQ multiplex PCR, the repertoire was profiled, and TCRdb retains in-frame clones only, with some absent. The table has about 160,000 clones, around four fifths seen once. J lost 6 bases, V lost 2 bases, and 0 bases had no gene match. CDR1 is WNHNN, CDR2 SYGVQD, per germline (reference sequence). The length of the CDR3 is 13 residues. The sample was peripheral blood. The V and J genes are TRBV10-1 and TRBJ2-2; the match to TRBD1 covers 7 bases. This TCR was sampled from a woman aged 80 or over with acute or convalescent COVID-19. The CDR3 reads CASSEQGAGELFF. In DNA form, the CDR3 reads TGCGCCAGCAGTGAGCAGGGGGCCGGGGAGCTGTTTTTT.